The 31 T cell receptor beta chains presented below share a single source sample, sequenced in a study of quantifying T cell responses using KT2 cells. For the study at large: TCR alpha and beta constant-region primers primed reverse transcription of RNA.

Each cDNA got a UMI-containing oligo ligated at its 3' end. First-round PCR used around 4 cycles and beta primers RC1.1 and RC1.2 covering TRBC1 and TRBC2. Using its own MiXCR run on the UMI-ligation and nested PCR reads, TCRdb lists one record per CDR3 protein. Counted here are 40,000 to 50,000 distinct CDR3 sequences, around 15% occurring once; the ten biggest clones make up 43%. Sequenced input: PBMCs spiked with cells of the T cell clone KT2. The receptors originated from a human donor.

The chain joins TRBV7-8 to TRBJ1-3; a weak D match, TRBD1 (6 bases). Germline V gene sequence: CDR1 SGHVS, CDR2 FQNEAQ. The CDR3 has 16 residues. Trimming left V 3 bases short and J 2 bases short, with 14 bases between. The CDR3: CASSFIRGGAGNTIYF. CDR3 in DNA: TGTGCCAGCAGCTTTATAAGGGGGGGAGCTGGAAACACCATATATTTT.

V is TRBV29-1 and J is TRBJ1-3; possibly TRBD1 for D (5 bases). The CDR3 contains 12 residues. Germline V gene lookup returns CDR1 SQVTM and CDR2 ANQGSEA. The V gene lost 6 bases and the J gene lost 3 bases, with 9 bases spanning the gap. The CDR3 bases are TGCAGCGTGGGGGTGGGTGGAAACACCATATATTTT. Translated, it gives CSVGVGGNTIYF.

There are a few counts of this clonotype. The chain joins TRBV29-1 to TRBJ2-1, with D tentatively TRBD1 (5 bases). This CDR3 is built from 11 residues. Germline V lookup: CDR1 SQVTM, CDR2 ANQGSEA. With 7 bases removed from V and 6 bases from J, the gap between germline ends came to 10 bases. As DNA, the CDR3 is TGCAGCGCTACAACAGGCAATGAGCAGTTCTTC. This gives the protein CSATTGNEQFF.

This chain uses TRBV6-1 with TRBJ2-6; D gene uncertain. The V end was cut by 2 bases, the J end by 0 bases, with 5 bases between. The CDR3 runs to 15 residues. The V gene's germline CDR1 is MNHNS and CDR2 SASEGT. For the CDR3, the DNA is TGTGCCAGCAGTGAATTCCTCTCTGGGGCCAACGTCCTGACTTTC. Encoded protein: CASSEFLSGANVLTF.

The chain combines TRBV20-1 with TRBJ2-3; D possibly corresponds to TRBD2 (6 bases). V lost 2 bases and J lost 5, with 17 bases in between. The V gene's germline CDR1 is DFQATT and CDR2 SNEGSKA (reference sequence). The CDR3 runs 15 residues. Here the CDR3 DNA reads TGCAGTGCTAGACGGTCGCCGGGAGAAATAGATACGCAGTATTTT. Translated, it gives CSARRSPGEIDTQYF.

The chain joins TRBV9 to TRBJ2-1; 11 bases align to TRBD2. The V gene end was trimmed by 3 bases and the J gene end by 3 bases; junction bases not matched to a gene: 8. From germline, CDR1 is SGDLS and CDR2 YYNGEE. This CDR3 is built from 17 residues. The CDR3 DNA reads as TGTGCCAGCAGCGCCGGACCGGGACTAGCGGTCTACAATGAGCAGTTCTTC. Its translation is CASSAGPGLAVYNEQFF.

This clonotype has a handful of counts. The chain combines TRBV7-8 with TRBJ2-7, with 9 bases identical to TRBD1. Trimming cost V 2 bases and J 3 bases; bases outside gene matches: 5. The CDR3 has 15 residues. From germline, CDR1 is SGHVS and CDR2 FQNEAQ. The CDR3 DNA follows: TGTGCCAGCAGCTTAATGGGACAGGGTGTCTACGAGCAGTACTTC. It specifies CASSLMGQGVYEQYF. Based on the CDR3 plus reference TRBV7-8 and TRBJ2-7, the full variable domain is GAGVSQSPRYKVAKRGQDVALRCDPISGHVSLFWYQQALGQGPEFLTYFQNEAQLDKSGLPSDRFFAERPEGSVSTLKIQRTQQEDSAVYLCASSLMGQGVYEQYFGPGTRLTVT.

This rearrangement joins TRBV14 to TRBJ1-1, with 7 bases lining up with TRBD1. CDR1 and CDR2 from the germline V gene are SGHDN and FVKESK. The CDR3 spans 13 residues. J was trimmed by 7 bases and V by 5 bases; bases with no gene match: 7. CDR3 region: CASSSTWTGEAFF. DNA of the CDR3: TGTGCCAGCAGCTCAACGTGGACAGGTGAAGCTTTCTTT.

This clonotype was counted only a few times. The chain joins TRBV12-3 or TRBV12-4 to TRBJ2-7; D gene unclear. V was trimmed by 4 bases and J by 6 bases, leaving 13 bases between them. CDR3 length: 13 amino acids. The CDR3 loop reads CASSWARWVEQYF. CDR3 DNA sequence: TGTGCCAGCAGTTGGGCCAGATGGGTCGAGCAGTACTTC.

There are a few counts of this clonotype. The chain has TRBV6-2 or TRBV6-3 and TRBJ2-5, with D unresolved. V dropped 0 bases and J dropped 5 bases, with 13 bases sitting between them. Germline lookup yields CDR1 MNHEY and CDR2 SVGEGT. This CDR3 is 15 amino acids long. The CDR3, as DNA: TGTGCCAGCAGTTACTCACTCGGGTCTGGGGAGACCCAGTACTTC. Translating gives CASSYSLGSGETQYF.

V is TRBV2 and J is TRBJ2-3; tentative D call: TRBD2 (6 bases). V was shortened by 3 bases and J by 0 bases, with 10 bases between the two germline ends. Looked up from germline, CDR1 is SNHLY and CDR2 is FYNNEI. CDR3 length equals 15 residues. The chain's CDR3 is CASSEAGISTDTQYF. The DNA of the CDR3 is TGTGCCAGCAGTGAGGCGGGAATAAGCACAGATACGCAGTATTTT.

This clonotype was seen just once. This chain links TRBV19 with TRBJ2-1; the D is unclear. Trimming took off 5 bases at V and 0 bases at J, with 11 bases between the two ends. Per the germline V gene, CDR1 is LNHDA and CDR2 is SQIVND (reference sequence). The CDR3 is made up of 15 amino acids. CDR3 loop: CASSVRATSYNEQFF. CDR3 nucleotide sequence: TGTGCCAGTAGTGTCCGGGCCACCTCCTACAATGAGCAGTTCTTC.

This clonotype has just a few counts. The CDR3 region is CSARDPGRSSTDTQYF. The CDR3 nucleotides read TGCAGTGCTAGAGATCCGGGGAGGTCATCCACAGATACGCAGTATTTT. The chain combines TRBV20-1 with TRBJ2-3; tentatively, D is TRBD2 (6 bases). CDR3 length: 16 amino acids. V shed 0 bases and J shed 2 bases, with 15 bases lying between them. CDR1 DFQATT and CDR2 SNEGSKA come from the germline V gene (reference sequence).

CDR3 in DNA: TGTGCCAGCAGCCCCAGCGGGGCATCCAGCAATGAAAAACTGTTTTTT. Translating it yields CASSPSGASSNEKLFF. The gene calls are TRBV12-3 or TRBV12-4 and TRBJ1-4, with D possibly being TRBD1 (5 bases). The CDR3 sequence is 16 residues long. V lost 6 bases, J lost 5 bases, and 19 bases lay in between.

A note on this clonotype: With a much larger clone just one base away, this may be a read error. The chain joins TRBV5-1 to TRBJ2-7; TRBD2 aligns across 10 bases. The CDR3 is made up of 15 amino acids. Germline V lookup: CDR1 SGHRS, CDR2 YFSETQ. The CDR3 sequence: CVSSWGASGSDEQYF. CDR3 bases: TGCGTCAGCAGCTGGGGGGCTAGCGGGAGCGACGAGCAGTACTTC.

This chain connects TRBV4-2 to TRBJ2-7, with D tentatively TRBD1 (5 bases). From germline, CDR1 is LGHNA and CDR2 YNFKEQ. Deletions cut 0 bases from V and 3 bases from J, with 12 bases between. The CDR3 totals 15 residues. CDR3 sequence reads: CASSQDQGISYEQYF. The CDR3 nucleotides are TGTGCCAGCAGCCAAGATCAGGGCATCAGCTACGAGCAGTACTTC.

The V and J genes are TRBV2 and TRBJ1-6; 8 bases fit TRBD1. The CDR3 runs to 15 residues. Germline V gene lookup returns CDR1 SNHLY and CDR2 FYNNEI. V shed 6 bases, J shed 8 bases, and the junction held 9 bases outside the gene matches. The CDR3 is CASRMGQAAYSPLHF. For the CDR3, the DNA is TGTGCCAGCAGAATGGGACAGGCCGCCTATTCACCCCTCCACTTT.

In nucleotides, the CDR3 is TGCAGTGCTAGCGCAGAGACAGATACGCAGTATTTT. Protein product: CSASAETDTQYF. This sequence joins TRBV20-1 and TRBJ2-3, with no clear D. With 3 bases removed from V and 3 bases from J, the gap between germline ends came to 7 bases. Germline lookup yields CDR1 DFQATT and CDR2 SNEGSKA (reference sequence). CDR3 size: 12 residues.

The table lists this clonotype with a few counts. The J gene is TRBJ2-7, the V gene TRBV18, with 8 bases identical to TRBD1. Per the germline V gene, CDR1 is KGHSH and CDR2 is LQKENI. The junction had 8 bases not matched to a gene; V was cut back by 3 bases and J by 4 bases. This CDR3 region has 15 residues. CDR3 coding DNA: TGTGCCAGCTCACCTTCAGGGGGCGCCGGTTACGAGCAGTACTTC. It codes for CASSPSGGAGYEQYF.

This clonotype was seen a handful of times. The genes are TRBV6-2 or TRBV6-3 and TRBJ2-7, with no clear D. Germline V gene lookup returns CDR1 MNHEY and CDR2 SVGEGT. The CDR3 sequence is 13 residues long. Trimming removed 6 bases at V and 3 bases at J, with 12 bases between. CDR3 in amino acids: CASSRMDGYEQYF. The CDR3 region has the DNA TGTGCCAGCAGCCGAATGGACGGCTACGAGCAGTACTTC.

The chain recombines TRBV28 with TRBJ2-7; weak D call: TRBD1 (5 bases). CDR3 length equals 16 residues. Germline V CDR1 and CDR2: MDHEN, SYDVKM. Trimming pared 5 bases from V and 3 bases from J, leaving 20 bases between. CDR3 coding DNA: TGTGCCAGCAGTCCCCCTTTCGCAGGGAATTACTACGAGCAGTACTTC. This encodes CASSPPFAGNYYEQYF.

V is TRBV7-7 and J is TRBJ1-1; D not certain. Per germline, CDR1 SSHAT and CDR2 FNYEAQ (reference sequence). This CDR3 comprises 13 residues. V was shortened by 4 bases and J by 1 base, with 7 bases between the two germline ends. DNA for the CDR3: TGTGCCAGCAGCTCCCAACGGAACACTGAAGCTTTCTTT. It translates to CASSSQRNTEAFF.

This clonotype was seen repeatedly, ten times or more. This chain connects TRBV27 to TRBJ2-7; no definite D call. This CDR3 spans 13 amino acids. Germline V gene lookup returns CDR1 MNHEY and CDR2 SMNVEV (reference sequence). Trimming took off 3 bases at V and 2 bases at J, with 8 bases between the two ends. The CDR3 is CASSFPPAYEQYF. The CDR3 bases are TGTGCCAGCAGTTTCCCCCCAGCCTACGAGCAGTACTTC.

This clonotype was counted only a few times. The chain recombines TRBV24-1 with TRBJ2-2, with D perhaps matching TRBD1 (6 bases). Looked up from germline, CDR1 is KGHDR and CDR2 is SFDVKD. Trimming removed 6 bases from V and 3 bases from J, with 10 bases in between. The CDR3 loop spans 14 amino acids. CDR3 protein: CATSPRGYTGELFF. CDR3 in DNA: TGTGCCACCAGTCCCAGGGGATACACCGGGGAGCTGTTTTTT.

This clonotype showed up just a few times. The chain carries TRBV5-1 and TRBJ2-7; TRBD1 might be the D (7 bases). CDR3 length equals 14 residues. V was pared by 4 bases and J by 4 bases, with 15 bases between. Looked up from germline, CDR1 is SGHRS and CDR2 is YFSETQ. CDR3 DNA sequence: TGCGCCAGCAGCGACAACTCAGGGGGGTACGAGCAGTACTTC. Protein product: CASSDNSGGYEQYF. Full variable domain (rest looked up from reference TRBV5-1 and TRBJ2-7): KAGVTQTPRYLIKTRGQQVTLSCSPISGHRSVSWYQQTPGQGLQFLFEYFSETQRNKGNFPGRFSGRQFSNSRSEMNVSTLELGDSALYLCASSDNSGGYEQYFGPGTRLTVT.

This clonotype occurred a few times. The rearrangement uses TRBV2 and TRBJ1-5; 7 bases are a match to TRBD1. Per germline, CDR1 SNHLY and CDR2 FYNNEI. The ends lost 6 bases at V and 4 bases at J; junction bases unmatched: 6. The CDR3 has 14 amino acids. The CDR3 loop reads CASRGETGNQPQHF. The CDR3 bases are TGTGCCAGCAGGGGAGAGACAGGGAATCAGCCCCAGCATTTT.

This rearrangement joins TRBV5-6 to TRBJ1-6; D is uncertain. This CDR3 has 14 amino acids. Germline-derived CDR1 and CDR2 are SGHDT and YYEEEE. Trimming shortened V by 0 bases and J by 7 bases, and 8 bases separated the two germline ends. CDR3 DNA: TGTGCCAGCAGCTTGGTACAGAGAAATTCACCCCTCCACTTT. This encodes CASSLVQRNSPLHF.

The chain combines TRBV7-2 with TRBJ2-3, with D perhaps matching TRBD1 or TRBD2 (5 bases each). V lost 2 bases to trimming and J lost 6 bases, with 15 bases between them. CDR3 length equals 15 residues. The germline gives CDR1 SGHTA, CDR2 FQGNSA. The CDR3 DNA follows: TGTGCCAGCAGCTTACTCAGATCGGGGACGGATACGCAGTATTTT. This translates into CASSLLRSGTDTQYF.

The gene calls are TRBV11-1 and TRBJ2-1, with 7 bases aligning to TRBD2. Germline CDR1 reads SGHAT; CDR2 reads FQDESV (reference sequence). This CDR3 contains 14 residues. Trimming took 5 bases from V and 9 from J; bases not matched to a gene: 10. CDR3 sequence reads: CASSQGRGEGEQFF. The CDR3 DNA reads TGTGCCAGCAGCCAAGGAAGAGGGGAGGGTGAGCAGTTCTTC.

This clonotype has a handful of counts. The chain uses TRBV5-1 and TRBJ1-1; 9 bases are shared with TRBD1. V shed 3 bases, J shed 0 bases, and the junction held 12 bases outside the gene matches. There are 18 residues in the CDR3. The V gene's germline CDR1 is SGHRS and CDR2 YFSETQ. The DNA of the CDR3 is TGCGCCAGCAGCTCTTACAGGGGGCCCCAGACGATGAACACTGAAGCTTTCTTT. Its translation: CASSSYRGPQTMNTEAFF.

This clonotype showed up just a few times. The chain combines TRBV20-1 with TRBJ1-1; D is unclear. CDR3 length equals 15 residues. V gave up 0 bases and J gave up 4 bases, with 15 bases separating them. CDR1 and CDR2 (germline): DFQATT, SNEGSKA (reference sequence). The CDR3 is CSARDMGVGGTEAFF. DNA for the CDR3: TGCAGTGCTAGAGATATGGGAGTCGGAGGCACTGAAGCTTTCTTT.